This T cell receptor (beta chain) derives from a study of blood T cell repertoires in COVID-19. V lost 6 bases and J lost 7, with 18 bases in between. The germline CDR1 and CDR2 sequences are MDHEN and SYDVKM. This CDR3 has 15 residues. Using immunoSEQ multiplex PCR, the repertoire was profiled, and TCRdb retains in-frame clones only, with some absent. The sample lists around 260,000 clones, about 81% occurring once. The V gene is TRBV28, the J gene TRBJ2-2; a possible D gene is TRBD2 (6 bases). Sequenced material: PBMCs or T cells enriched from blood (not recorded which). This TCR came from a man aged 30 to 39 with acute COVID-19. CDR3 DNA sequence: TGTGCCAGCAGCCGCGGGGTGTGGGGGAGCGGGGAGCTGTTTTTT. Protein product: CASSRGVWGSGELFF.